Given below is one T cell receptor (beta chain) in context. The sample originates from a study of PD-1 blockade in classical Hodgkin lymphoma. The time point denotes: cycle 4 day 1 (C4D1), after more than five weeks of nivolumab. Every one of the patients relapsed after autologous stem cell transplantation (brentuximab vedotin exposure was variable). TCRdb's table, derived via immunoSEQ multiplex PCR, lists solely in-frame clones and lacks some. The sample carries approximately 84,000 clones, about 83% recorded once. The sequence was collected from a human donor with classical Hodgkin lymphoma. The specimen comprised peripheral blood mononuclear cells (PBMCs), sampled before the fourth cycle of nivolumab.

The CDR3 sequence: CASKLGSGANVLTF. In nucleotides, the CDR3 is TGTGCCAGCAAGCTGGGATCTGGGGCCAACGTCCTGACTTTC. V and J are TRBV6-1 and TRBJ2-6; no clear D. V was clipped by 7 bases and J by 1 base, with 8 bases between them. Germline-derived CDR1 and CDR2 are MNHNS and SASEGT. The CDR3 covers 14 residues.